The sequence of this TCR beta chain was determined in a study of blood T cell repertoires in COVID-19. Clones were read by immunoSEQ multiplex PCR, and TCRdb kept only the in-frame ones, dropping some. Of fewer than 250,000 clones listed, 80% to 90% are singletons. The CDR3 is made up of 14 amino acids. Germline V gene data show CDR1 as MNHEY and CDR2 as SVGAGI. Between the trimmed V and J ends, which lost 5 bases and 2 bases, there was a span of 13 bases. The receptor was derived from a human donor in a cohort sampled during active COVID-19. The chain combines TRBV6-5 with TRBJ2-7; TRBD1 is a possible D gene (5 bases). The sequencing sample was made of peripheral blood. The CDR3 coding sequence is TGTGCCAGCAGTCCCTACGGACAACCCTACGAGCAGTACGTC. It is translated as CASSPYGQPYEQYV.